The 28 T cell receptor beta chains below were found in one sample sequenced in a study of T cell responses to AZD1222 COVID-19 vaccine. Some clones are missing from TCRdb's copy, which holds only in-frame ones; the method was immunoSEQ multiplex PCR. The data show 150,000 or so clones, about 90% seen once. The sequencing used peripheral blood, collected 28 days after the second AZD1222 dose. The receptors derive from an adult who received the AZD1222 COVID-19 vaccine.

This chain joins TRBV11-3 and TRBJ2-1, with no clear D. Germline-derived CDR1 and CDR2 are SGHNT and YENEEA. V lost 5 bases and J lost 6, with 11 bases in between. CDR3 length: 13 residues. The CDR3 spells CASSPASGNEQFF. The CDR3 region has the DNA TGTGCCAGCAGCCCCGCCTCCGGCAATGAGCAGTTCTTC.

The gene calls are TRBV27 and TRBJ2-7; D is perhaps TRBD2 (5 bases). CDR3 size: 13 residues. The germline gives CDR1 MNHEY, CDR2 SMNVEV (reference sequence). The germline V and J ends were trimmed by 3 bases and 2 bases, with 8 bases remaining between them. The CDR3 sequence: CASSFGLTYEQYF. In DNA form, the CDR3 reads TGTGCCAGCAGTTTCGGACTGACCTACGAGCAGTACTTC.

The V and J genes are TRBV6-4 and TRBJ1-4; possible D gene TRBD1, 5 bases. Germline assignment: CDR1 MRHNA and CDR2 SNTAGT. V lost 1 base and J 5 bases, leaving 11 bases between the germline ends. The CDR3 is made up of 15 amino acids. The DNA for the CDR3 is TGTGCCAGCAGTGACTACGGGGCAGGCAATGAAAAACTGTTTTTT. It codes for CASSDYGAGNEKLFF.

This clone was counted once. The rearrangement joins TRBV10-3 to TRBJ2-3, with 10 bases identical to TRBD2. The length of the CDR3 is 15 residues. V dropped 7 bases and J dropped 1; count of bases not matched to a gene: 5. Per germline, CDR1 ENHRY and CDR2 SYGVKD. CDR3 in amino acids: CAITRTSGGTDTQYF. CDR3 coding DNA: TGTGCCATCACTCGGACTAGCGGTGGCACAGATACGCAGTATTTT.

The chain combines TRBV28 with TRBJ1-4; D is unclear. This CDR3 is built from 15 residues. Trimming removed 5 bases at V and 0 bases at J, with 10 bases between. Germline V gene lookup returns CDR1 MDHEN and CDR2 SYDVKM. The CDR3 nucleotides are TGTGCCAGCAGTCCAGCCCAATCAACTAATGAAAAACTGTTTTTT. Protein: CASSPAQSTNEKLFF.

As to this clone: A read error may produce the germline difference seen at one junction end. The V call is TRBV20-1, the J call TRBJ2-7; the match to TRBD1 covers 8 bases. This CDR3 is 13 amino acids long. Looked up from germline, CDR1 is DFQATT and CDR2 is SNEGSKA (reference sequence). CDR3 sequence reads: CSASRTGSSEQYF. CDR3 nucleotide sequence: TGCAGTGCTAGTAGGACAGGGTCCTCCGAGCAGTACTTC.

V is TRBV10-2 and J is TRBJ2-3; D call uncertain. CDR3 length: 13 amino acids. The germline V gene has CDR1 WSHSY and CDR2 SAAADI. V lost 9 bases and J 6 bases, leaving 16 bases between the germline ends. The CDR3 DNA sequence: TGCGCCAGTAGCCACCACTCAGAGGATACGCAGTATTTT. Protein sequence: CASSHHSEDTQYF.

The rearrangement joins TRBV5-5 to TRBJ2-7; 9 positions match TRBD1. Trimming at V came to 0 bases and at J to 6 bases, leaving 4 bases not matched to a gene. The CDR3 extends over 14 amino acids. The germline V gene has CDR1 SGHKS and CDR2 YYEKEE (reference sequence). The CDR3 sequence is CASSLVQGAGEQYF. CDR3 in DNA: TGTGCCAGCAGCTTGGTACAGGGGGCAGGCGAGCAGTACTTC.

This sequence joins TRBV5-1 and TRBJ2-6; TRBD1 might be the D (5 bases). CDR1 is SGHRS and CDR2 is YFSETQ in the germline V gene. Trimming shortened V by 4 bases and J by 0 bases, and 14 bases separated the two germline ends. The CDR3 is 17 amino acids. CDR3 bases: TGCGCCAGCAGCCCCGCAGGGTCGAGCTCTGGGGCCAACGTCCTGACTTTC. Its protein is CASSPAGSSSGANVLTF.

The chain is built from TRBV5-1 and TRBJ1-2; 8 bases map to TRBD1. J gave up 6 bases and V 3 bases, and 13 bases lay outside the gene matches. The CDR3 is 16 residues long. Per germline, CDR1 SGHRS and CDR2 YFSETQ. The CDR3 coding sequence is TGCGCCAGCAGCTCCGCCACCGGACAGGGAAACAATGGCTACACCTTC. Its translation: CASSSATGQGNNGYTF.

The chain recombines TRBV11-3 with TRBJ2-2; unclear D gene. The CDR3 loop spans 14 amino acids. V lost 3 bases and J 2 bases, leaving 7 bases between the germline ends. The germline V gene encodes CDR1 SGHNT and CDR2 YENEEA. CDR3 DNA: TGTGCCAGCAGCTTTCCGACAAACACCGGGGAGCTGTTTTTT. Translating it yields CASSFPTNTGELFF.

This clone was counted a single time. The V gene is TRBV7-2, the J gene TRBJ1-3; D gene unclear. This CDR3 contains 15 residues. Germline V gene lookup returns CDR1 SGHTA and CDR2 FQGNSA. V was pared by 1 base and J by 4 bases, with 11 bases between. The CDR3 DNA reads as TGTGCCAGCAGCTTAGTGTCAGGATCCGGAAACACCATATATTTT. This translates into CASSLVSGSGNTIYF.

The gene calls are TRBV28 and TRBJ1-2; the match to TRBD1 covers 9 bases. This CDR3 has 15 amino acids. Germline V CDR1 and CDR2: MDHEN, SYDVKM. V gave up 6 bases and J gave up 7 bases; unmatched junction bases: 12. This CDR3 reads CASRPTGTGLIGYTF. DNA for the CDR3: TGTGCCAGCAGACCTACCGGGACAGGGCTAATTGGCTACACCTTC.

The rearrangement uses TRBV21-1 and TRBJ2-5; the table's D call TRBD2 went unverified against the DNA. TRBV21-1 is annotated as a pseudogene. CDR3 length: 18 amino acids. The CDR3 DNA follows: TGTGCCAGCAGCAAAGAAGGGGGACTAGCGGGAGACGGAGAGACCCAGTACTTC. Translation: CASSKEGGLAGDGETQYF.

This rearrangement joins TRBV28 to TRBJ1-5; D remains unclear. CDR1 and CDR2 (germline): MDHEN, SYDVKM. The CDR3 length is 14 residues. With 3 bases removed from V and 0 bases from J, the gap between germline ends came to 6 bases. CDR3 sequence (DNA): TGTGCCAGCAGTTTCCCTTATAGCAATCAGCCCCAGCATTTT. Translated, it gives CASSFPYSNQPQHF.

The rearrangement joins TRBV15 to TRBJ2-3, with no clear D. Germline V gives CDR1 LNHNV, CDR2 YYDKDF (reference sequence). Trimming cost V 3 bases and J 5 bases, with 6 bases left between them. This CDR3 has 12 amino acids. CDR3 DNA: TGTGCCACCAGCAGGCACCGAGATACGCAGTATTTT. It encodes CATSRHRDTQYF.

The CDR3 is CASSLNSWGRETQYF. CDR3 bases: TGTGCCAGCAGCTTAAATTCGTGGGGCCGGGAGACCCAGTACTTC. This chain joins TRBV11-2 and TRBJ2-5; perhaps TRBD1 as D (5 bases). The V and J ends lost 2 bases and 5 bases respectively, with 15 bases between them. Germline V gives CDR1 SGHAT, CDR2 FQNNGV. The CDR3 length is 15 residues. The variable domain in full, completed from reference TRBV11-2 and TRBJ2-5, reads EAGVAQSPRYKIIEKRQSVAFWCNPISGHATLYWYQQILGQGPKLLIQFQNNGVVDDSQLPKDRFSAERLKGVDSTLKIQPAKLEDSAVYLCASSLNSWGRETQYFGPGTRLLVL.

The CDR3 protein is CASSSDLSFSYEQYF. CDR3 coding DNA: TGTGCCAGCAGCTCAGACCTCTCATTCTCCTACGAGCAGTACTTC. The chain employs TRBV4-2 and TRBJ2-7; D uncertain. V was trimmed by 5 bases and J by 0 bases, leaving 14 bases between them. Germline CDR1 is LGHNA and CDR2 is YNFKEQ. This CDR3 comprises 15 residues.

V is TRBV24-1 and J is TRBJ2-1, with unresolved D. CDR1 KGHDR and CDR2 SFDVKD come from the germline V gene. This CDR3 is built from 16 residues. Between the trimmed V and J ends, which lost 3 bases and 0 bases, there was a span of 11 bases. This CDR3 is CATSDTSASSYNEQFF. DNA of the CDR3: TGTGCCACCAGTGATACAAGCGCGAGCTCCTACAATGAGCAGTTCTTC.

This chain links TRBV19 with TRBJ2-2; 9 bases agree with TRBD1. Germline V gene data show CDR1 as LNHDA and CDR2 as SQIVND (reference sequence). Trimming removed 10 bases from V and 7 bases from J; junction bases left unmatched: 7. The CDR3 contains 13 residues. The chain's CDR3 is CATRDRDVGELFF. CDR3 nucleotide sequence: TGTGCCACTCGGGACAGGGATGTCGGGGAGCTGTTTTTT. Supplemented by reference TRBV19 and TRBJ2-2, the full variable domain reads DGGITQSPKYLFRKEGQNVTLSCEQNLNHDAMYWYRQDPGQGLRLIYYSQIVNDFQKGDIAEGYSVSREKKESFPLTVTSAQKNPTAFYLCATRDRDVGELFFGEGSRLTVL.

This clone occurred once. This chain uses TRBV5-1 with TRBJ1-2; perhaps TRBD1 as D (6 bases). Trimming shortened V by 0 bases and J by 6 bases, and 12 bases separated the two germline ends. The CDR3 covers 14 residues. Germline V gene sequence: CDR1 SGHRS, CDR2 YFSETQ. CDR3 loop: CASSLAQGFDGYTF. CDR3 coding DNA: TGCGCCAGCAGCTTGGCCCAGGGGTTCGATGGCTACACCTTC.

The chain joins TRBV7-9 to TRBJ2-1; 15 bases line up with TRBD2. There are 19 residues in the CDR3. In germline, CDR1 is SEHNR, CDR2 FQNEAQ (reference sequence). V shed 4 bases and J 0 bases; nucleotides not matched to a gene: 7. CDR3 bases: TGTGCCAGCAGCTCGGGACTAGCGGGGGGTACGAGCTCCTACAATGAGCAGTTCTTC. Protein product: CASSSGLAGGTSSYNEQFF.

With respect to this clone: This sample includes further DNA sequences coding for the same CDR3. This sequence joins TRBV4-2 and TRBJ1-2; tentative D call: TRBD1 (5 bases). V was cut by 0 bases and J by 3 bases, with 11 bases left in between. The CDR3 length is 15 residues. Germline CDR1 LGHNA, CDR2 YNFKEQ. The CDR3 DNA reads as TGTGCCAGCAGCCAAGACGGGGGAAGAGACTATGGCTACACCTTC. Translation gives CASSQDGGRDYGYTF.

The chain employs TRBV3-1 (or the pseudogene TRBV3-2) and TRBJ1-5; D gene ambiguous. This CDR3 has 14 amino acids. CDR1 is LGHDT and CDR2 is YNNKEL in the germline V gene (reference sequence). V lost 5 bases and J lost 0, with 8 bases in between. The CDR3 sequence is CASSNQNSNQPQHF. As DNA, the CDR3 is TGTGCCAGCAGCAATCAAAATAGCAATCAGCCCCAGCATTTT.

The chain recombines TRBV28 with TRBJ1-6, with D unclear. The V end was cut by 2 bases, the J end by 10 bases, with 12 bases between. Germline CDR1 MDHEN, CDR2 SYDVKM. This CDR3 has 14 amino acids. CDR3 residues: CASSLNRPDSPLHF. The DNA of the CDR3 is TGTGCCAGCAGTTTAAACCGCCCAGACTCACCCCTCCACTTT.

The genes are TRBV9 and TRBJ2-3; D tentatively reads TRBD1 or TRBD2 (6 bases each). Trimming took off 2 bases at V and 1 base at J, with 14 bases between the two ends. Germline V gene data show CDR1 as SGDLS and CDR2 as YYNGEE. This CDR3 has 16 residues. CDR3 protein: CASSVRGEARTDTQYF. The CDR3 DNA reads TGTGCCAGCAGCGTTAGGGGGGAGGCACGCACAGATACGCAGTATTTT.

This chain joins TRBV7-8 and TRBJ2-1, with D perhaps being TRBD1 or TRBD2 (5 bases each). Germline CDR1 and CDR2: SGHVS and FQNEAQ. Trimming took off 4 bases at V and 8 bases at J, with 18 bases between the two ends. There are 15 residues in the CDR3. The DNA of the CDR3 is TGTGCCAGCAGCTCACCGGGACCCCGCGAGGATGAGCAGTTCTTC. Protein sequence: CASSSPGPREDEQFF.

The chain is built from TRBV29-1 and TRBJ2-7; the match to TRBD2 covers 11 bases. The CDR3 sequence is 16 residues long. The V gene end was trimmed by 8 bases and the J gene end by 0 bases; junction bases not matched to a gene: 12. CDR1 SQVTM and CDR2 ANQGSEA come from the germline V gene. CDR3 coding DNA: TGCAGCTACAGTACTAGCGGGAGCACGCTCTCCTACGAGCAGTACTTC. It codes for CSYSTSGSTLSYEQYF.